The 12 T cell receptor beta chains given below trace back to one sample, sequenced in a study of blood T cell repertoires in COVID-19 (dated by TCRdb to about 2020). The protocol used for the library was the immunoSEQ multiplex PCR assay. TCRdb holds this immuneACCESS table with in-frame rearrangements only. Some clones are missing; in checked studies, unresolved V genes explain under half, and the rest has no known cause. Present in this sample are roughly 380,000 clones, 85% of which were seen just once. Approximately 3.6% of the sample rests with the top ten. Material for sequencing was peripheral blood. All receptors come from a woman younger than 30 with acute or convalescent COVID-19.

The V and J genes are TRBV4-1 and TRBJ2-3; TRBD1 matches 9 bases. V gave up 2 bases and J gave up 3 bases; unmatched junction bases: 6. The CDR3 runs to 16 residues. From germline, CDR1 is MGHRA and CDR2 YSYEKL. Written as DNA, the CDR3 is TGCGCCAGCAGCCAAACGGACAGGGGCGGGACAGATACGCAGTATTTT. Translation: CASSQTDRGGTDTQYF.

The rearrangement links TRBV5-1 to TRBJ2-7, with a tentative D call TRBD2 (6 bases). CDR1 SGHRS and CDR2 YFSETQ come from the germline V gene. Trimming pared 1 base from V and 5 bases from J, leaving 16 bases between. CDR3 length: 15 residues. Written as DNA, the CDR3 is TGCGCCAGCAGCTTGCGCGGGGCGAACTCGGACGAGCAGTACTTC. It encodes CASSLRGANSDEQYF.

This clone was found once. CDR3 bases: TGTGCCAGCAGCCTCATAAGACAGCTAAACACTGAAGCTTTCTTT. It translates to CASSLIRQLNTEAFF. The chain joins TRBV14 to TRBJ1-1; perhaps TRBD1 as D (5 bases). This CDR3 has 15 residues. Germline CDR1 is SGHDN and CDR2 is FVKESK. The V gene lost 4 bases and the J gene lost 2 bases, with 14 bases spanning the gap.

The V call is TRBV2, the J call TRBJ2-7; the D gene is possibly TRBD1 (5 bases). The V gene's germline CDR1 is SNHLY and CDR2 FYNNEI. Trimming removed 4 bases at V and 0 bases at J, with 10 bases between. The CDR3 totals 14 residues. This CDR3 reads CASSASRVSYEQYF. In DNA, the CDR3 is TGTGCCAGCAGTGCGTCCAGGGTCTCCTACGAGCAGTACTTC.

The rearrangement uses TRBV5-1 and TRBJ2-7; 10 positions match TRBD1. Germline trimming cut 3 bases from V and 2 bases from J; bases unmatched to any gene: 5. The CDR3 totals 15 residues. Germline V gene data show CDR1 as SGHRS and CDR2 as YFSETQ. The CDR3 coding sequence is TGCGCCAGCAGCTCGACCGGGACAGGGGCCTACGAGCAGTACTTC. Protein product: CASSSTGTGAYEQYF.

This clone was picked up one time. The chain combines TRBV7-9 with TRBJ2-3; no reliable D call. Trimming removed 3 bases at V and 0 bases at J, with 13 bases between. Germline values: CDR1 SEHNR, CDR2 FQNEAQ (reference sequence). The CDR3 covers 16 residues. The CDR3 loop reads CASSFDMRSSTDTQYF. Written as DNA, the CDR3 is TGTGCCAGCAGCTTCGACATGCGATCTAGCACAGATACGCAGTATTTT.

The rearrangement joins TRBV3-1 (or the pseudogene TRBV3-2) to TRBJ2-2, with 7 bases matching TRBD1. The length of the CDR3 is 17 residues. J gave up 1 base and V 0 bases, and 5 bases lay outside the gene matches. Germline V gene data show CDR1 as LGHDT and CDR2 as YNNKEL (reference sequence). CDR3 in amino acids: CASSQDIRTGNTGELFF. CDR3 coding DNA: TGTGCCAGCAGCCAAGATATAAGGACAGGGAACACCGGGGAGCTGTTTTTT.

The sample holds one count of this clone. This CDR3 reads CASSERGGDTEAFF. CDR3 nucleotides: TGTGCCAGCAGTGAGAGAGGGGGGGACACTGAAGCTTTCTTT. The chain couples TRBV6-1 to TRBJ1-1; possibly TRBD1 for D (6 bases). Per the germline V gene, CDR1 is MNHNS and CDR2 is SASEGT. This CDR3 spans 14 amino acids. Trimming took off 3 bases at V and 3 bases at J, with 11 bases between the two ends.

This clone was seen a handful of times. V is TRBV24-1 and J is TRBJ1-2; D gene ambiguous. V was trimmed by 2 bases and J by 7 bases, leaving 19 bases between them. Germline CDR1 reads KGHDR; CDR2 reads SFDVKD. The CDR3 runs to 16 residues. In nucleotides, the CDR3 is TGTGCCACCAGTGATTCAGGATCCCGAGATAGTCCTGGCTACACCTTC. It translates to CATSDSGSRDSPGYTF.

The CDR3 sequence: CASSSWTGRENGYTF. DNA for the CDR3: TGTGCCAGCAGCTCATGGACAGGGAGGGAGAATGGCTACACCTTC. V and J are TRBV9 and TRBJ1-2, with TRBD1 matching over 8 bases. The CDR3 extends over 15 amino acids. After removal of 4 bases from V and 6 bases from J, the junction contained 11 bases not matched to a gene. Germline CDR1 SGDLS, CDR2 YYNGEE.

The chain is built from TRBV5-1 and TRBJ2-3, with D possibly being TRBD2 (7 bases). The CDR3 extends over 15 amino acids. The V gene's germline CDR1 is SGHRS and CDR2 YFSETQ. Trimming removed 8 bases at V and 7 bases at J, with 23 bases between. The CDR3 DNA is TGCGCCAGTCGACGTTATGGGGGGGCGAGTAATACGCAGTATTTT. Protein sequence: CASRRYGGASNTQYF.

The chain links TRBV6-5 to TRBJ1-2; D may be TRBD1 (6 bases). The CDR3 length is 15 residues. Deletions cut 0 bases from V and 4 bases from J, with 12 bases between. The germline V gene encodes CDR1 MNHEY and CDR2 SVGAGI. CDR3 protein: CASSYSLKGVYGYTF. As DNA, the CDR3 is TGTGCCAGCAGTTACTCGTTAAAGGGGGTCTATGGCTACACCTTC.